These 12 T cell receptor beta chains share one sample of origin, sequenced in a study of blood T cell repertoires in COVID-19. Produced via immunoSEQ multiplex PCR; TCRdb's table is partial and in-frame only. The sample records more than 95,000 clones, around 86% being singletons. The material sequenced was peripheral blood. These receptors all come from an older man with acute or convalescent COVID-19.

The chain employs TRBV29-1 and TRBJ2-7; 7 bases are a match to TRBD1. The CDR3 totals 13 residues. V was clipped by 6 bases and J by 7 bases; unmatched bases: 12. Germline V lookup: CDR1 SQVTM, CDR2 ANQGSEA. CDR3 sequence: CSVSTGSIWEQYF. The DNA of the CDR3 is TGCAGCGTCTCGACAGGGAGTATTTGGGAGCAGTACTTC.

V usage is TRBV11-2 and J usage is TRBJ2-7, with 10 bases matching TRBD2. The J segment lost 4 bases and the V segment lost 5 bases, leaving 5 bases of the junction unmatched. The CDR3 has 14 amino acids. Germline assignment: CDR1 SGHAT and CDR2 FQNNGV. The CDR3 sequence: CASSLAGVFYEQYF. The CDR3 nucleotides read TGTGCCAGCAGCCTAGCGGGAGTCTTTTACGAGCAGTACTTC. The entire variable domain, with the rest obtained from reference TRBV11-2 and TRBJ2-7, is as follows: EAGVAQSPRYKIIEKRQSVAFWCNPISGHATLYWYQQILGQGPKLLIQFQNNGVVDDSQLPKDRFSAERLKGVDSTLKIQPAKLEDSAVYLCASSLAGVFYEQYFGPGTRLTVT.

On this clone: The same CDR3 can be traced to other DNA sequences in this sample. This sequence joins TRBV5-4 and TRBJ1-4; 7 bases map to TRBD1. The V segment lost 0 bases and the J segment 0 bases; nucleotides outside the gene matches: 2. The CDR3 is 16 amino acids. Germline V gene lookup returns CDR1 SGHNT and CDR2 YYREEE (reference sequence). Here the CDR3 reads CASSLGQGATNEKLFF. CDR3 nucleotide sequence: TGTGCCAGCAGCTTGGGACAGGGTGCAACTAATGAAAAACTGTTTTTT.

This chain links TRBV6-2 or TRBV6-3 with TRBJ1-5, with a weak D call TRBD1 (6 bases). CDR3 length equals 14 residues. Germline lookup yields CDR1 MNHEY and CDR2 SVGEGT. V lost 5 bases, J lost 6 bases, and 14 bases lay in between. The CDR3 coding sequence is TGTGCCAGCAGTAATACAGGGTCAAGTCAGCCCCAGCATTTT. This sequence encodes CASSNTGSSQPQHF.

The DNA for the CDR3 is TGTGCCAGCAGCTTAGTGGACAGAGATTACGAGCAGTACTTC. Its protein is CASSLVDRDYEQYF. This rearrangement joins TRBV11-2 to TRBJ2-7, with D tentatively TRBD1 (6 bases). CDR3 size: 14 residues. Germline V lookup: CDR1 SGHAT, CDR2 FQNNGV. The V end was cut by 1 base, the J end by 4 bases, with 11 bases between.

About this clone itself: A single base separates this from a much larger clone, so it may be a read error. In the same sample, other DNA sequences code for this CDR3. CDR3 loop: CASSRLAGGHTGELFF. The CDR3 region has the DNA TGTGCCAGCAGCCGACTAGCGGGAGGGCACACCGGGGAGTTGTTTTTT. This chain joins TRBV3-1 (or the pseudogene TRBV3-2) and TRBJ2-2; 14 bases match TRBD2. The CDR3 consists of 16 residues. Germline lookup yields CDR1 LGHDT and CDR2 YNNKEL (reference sequence).

The chain links TRBV18 to TRBJ1-1; the D gene is possibly TRBD1 (6 bases). This CDR3 is 13 amino acids long. Per germline, CDR1 KGHSH and CDR2 LQKENI. Trimming shortened V by 6 bases and J by 8 bases, and 16 bases separated the two germline ends. The CDR3 region has the DNA TGTGCCAGCTCCTTTAGTAACGGACAGGAAGCTTTCTTT. It is translated as CASSFSNGQEAFF.

The J gene is TRBJ2-5, the V gene TRBV7-2, with D tentatively TRBD2 (7 bases). Germline CDR1 and CDR2: SGHTA and FQGNSA. Trimming removed 5 bases from V and 11 bases from J, with 27 bases in between. This CDR3 is 16 amino acids long. The CDR3 region is CASSRKDGGPATPQYF. The CDR3 region has the DNA TGTGCCAGCAGCCGCAAGGACGGGGGGCCGGCGACCCCTCAGTACTTC.

The V gene is TRBV6-5, the J gene TRBJ1-5; D is ambiguous. The CDR3 is 15 amino acids. Trimming left V 6 bases short and J 5 bases short, with 17 bases between. CDR1 is MNHEY and CDR2 is SVGAGI in the germline V gene. For the CDR3, the DNA is TGTGCCAGCAGATCCAGAGGCGCCGTGGATCAGCCCCAGCATTTT. Its translation: CASRSRGAVDQPQHF.

The J gene is TRBJ2-1, the V gene TRBV4-1; 9 nucleotides agree with TRBD2. Germline values: CDR1 MGHRA, CDR2 YSYEKL. The junction had 10 bases not matched to a gene; V was cut back by 4 bases and J by 6 bases. CDR3 length: 16 amino acids. The DNA of the CDR3 is TGCGCCAGCAGCCCCGCGGGCGGGAGGGGAGCCAATGAGCAGTTCTTC. Residues: CASSPAGGRGANEQFF.

CDR3 nucleotides: TGTGCCAGCAGTTTATTAGCAGGGGGCAGGGGTGAAGCTTTCTTT. This gives the protein CASSLLAGGRGEAFF. This rearrangement joins TRBV28 to TRBJ1-1, with 8 bases that match TRBD1. J was trimmed by 7 bases and V by 1 base; bases with no gene match: 8. Per germline, CDR1 MDHEN and CDR2 SYDVKM. The CDR3 length is 15 residues.

V and J are TRBV7-9 and TRBJ1-4, with a tentative D call TRBD1 (6 bases). Germline V gene data show CDR1 as SEHNR and CDR2 as FQNEAQ (reference sequence). The CDR3 has 16 amino acids. The V and J ends lost 1 base and 1 base respectively, with 10 bases between them. The CDR3 region is CASSLGQAGTNEKLFF. In DNA form, the CDR3 reads TGTGCCAGCAGCTTAGGACAGGCTGGAACTAATGAAAAACTGTTTTTT.